This TCR beta chain was observed in a study of PD-1 blockade in mismatch repair-deficient tumors. At the level of the study: All were previously treated, progressing patients with about 11 mismatch repair-deficient cancer types.

General study findings and limits: Tumor-resident clones, often absent from pretreatment blood, expanded after pembrolizumab and then contracted.

The CDR3 is made up of 16 amino acids. Germline values: CDR1 SNHLY, CDR2 FYNNEI. Trimming stripped 1 base from V and 0 bases from J, with 10 bases between. Note on this clone: Antigen specificity is unknown.

Mismatch repair deficiency was confirmed in all patients, by PCR or immunohistochemistry. The TCR-sequenced patients were a few responders to pembrolizumab. The assay was immunoSEQ multiplex PCR, and TCRdb's table has in-frame clones only and misses some. The sample has 130,000 or so clones; more than 85% are singletons. Material: peripheral blood, obtained 44 weeks after starting pembrolizumab. The rearrangement uses TRBV2 and TRBJ2-1; D might be TRBD2 (5 bases). This sequence originates from an adult with mismatch repair-deficient cancer. CDR3: CASSEESGNSYNEQFF. The CDR3 DNA reads as TGTGCCAGCAGTGAAGAAAGCGGCAACTCCTACAATGAGCAGTTCTTC.